This paragraph covers one T cell receptor beta chain sequence. This clone was seen just once. Its antigen is still unknown. Base qualities are missing; no much larger clone stands one base away. This specimen belongs to a study of shared clonotypes between healthy human individuals (dated by TCRdb to about 2020). For the study in its entirety: A few men and two women, aged 18 to 49 years, made up the cohort. Leukapheresis yielded between about 0.8 and 9.5 billion PBMCs per donor. Per donor, three plates each were used for CD4 naive and CD4 memory, two for CD8 naive, and one for CD8 memory. To estimate repertoire size and how much clonotypes are shared between individuals, the study performed deep sequencing of blood TCR repertoires from 4 to 6 healthy adults. Different laboratories and diverse techniques were used to prepare libraries and sequence TCR repertoires, to increase sequencing depth and limit assay-specific biases.

The CDR3 has 17 amino acids, counting the end cysteine and phenylalanine. The CDR3 DNA has 51 bases and is translated from base 1. V is trimmed back by 1 base and J by 0 bases, and the junction contains 4 bases that no gene match accounts for. CDR1 and CDR2, per the germline V gene, are SGHTA and FQGNSA. The donors were healthy, HIV-negative adults who had no recently reported acute infections or vaccinations. All donors were Caucasian adults living in Nashville, Tennessee, USA. The CD8 memory samples were a combination of magnetically selected CD45RO+ cells and CCR7-negative CD45RA+ effector memory (TemRA) cells. Blood was obtained by leukapheresis, after which PBMCs were separated by Ficoll-Histopaque density gradient centrifugation and cryopreserved in liquid nitrogen vapor phase. Purity and quantity of every magnetically sorted T cell population were checked by analytical flow cytometry. From each sorted fraction, genomic DNA was isolated and quantified by UV absorbance on a Nanodrop 2000c.

Broad study findings and their caveats: Rarefaction of sorted-subset datasets indicated incomplete sequencing despite the large sequencing depth. When several donors were compared, the shared fraction of clonotypes was about 5.4% for naive CD4, approximately 3.3% for naive CD8, about 2.5% for memory CD4, and roughly 0.43% for memory CD8. Pairwise subsampling indicated that sequencing depth was expected to affect the degree of clonotype sharing among donors. Larger estimated clonotype richness was generally found for naive subsets than for memory subsets. The genetic and exposure-history diversity represented was limited by the small number of donors. Only blood was sampled, and tissue TCR repertoires likely differ from those in blood. Compared with non-shared clonotypes, the clonotypes found in all four sorted-subset donors had higher generation probabilities.

TCR CDR3 regions were amplified from genomic DNA by multiplex PCR using the deep immunoSEQ assay. Extracted genomic DNA from each cell subset was spread evenly across all wells of several immunoSEQ 96-well plates, with each plate serving as a replicate. For sorted subsets, roughly 200 ng of genomic DNA, equivalent to 25,000 to 35,000 T cell genomes, went into each replicate PCR. The purified libraries were quantified using a Qubit 3.0 fluorometer, sized with a Bioanalyzer 2100, and then quantified again using the KAPA Library Quantification kit. A separate single-read 150-cycle Illumina NextSeq 550 flow cell was used to sequence each immunoSEQ 96-well plate. In the paper's pipeline: The immunoSEQ output contained only junctional sequences without quality scores, so filtering could not match that applied to full-length reads. Sequences were annotated with PyIR, a Python wrapper for IgBLAST v1.9, using IMGT germline references to assign V/J genes and CDR3. Reads were removed for weak V/J assignments (E-value above 1e-6), missing CDR3, stop codons, out-of-frame junctions, or ambiguous translated residues. A V3J clonotype was defined by an identical inferred V gene, J gene, and CDR3 amino acid sequence. Percentage overlap between repertoires was calculated by dividing the number of shared unique clonotypes by the size of the smaller repertoire. RTK rarefaction, the Chao1 estimator, and Recon v2.1 estimates of unobserved clonotypes were used to assess repertoire richness. OLGA was used to compute generation probabilities for all TCRbeta clonotypes that the gDNA method yielded from a handful of donors. The table was pulled from immuneACCESS by TCRdb, which kept in-frame rearrangements only. Such tables lose some clones; where checked, under half of the loss comes from unresolved V genes, and the rest has no known cause. That table gives V, J and clone size, and the DNA gave D and trimming. Recorded for this sample are approximately 400,000 clones; approximately 96% of them occurred a single time. The ten largest clonotypes hold around 0.32% of the sample.

The sample comprised memory CD8+ T cells sorted from blood. Taken with the paper, the label for cell subset or site translates to: CD45RO+ cells pooled with CCR7-negative TemRA cells. The sequence links TRBV7-2 to TRBJ2-7, and 12 junction bases match TRBD2. The TCR originated in a man aged 25-45 years in good health. The CDR3 region: CASSLVGTSGSSYEQYF. In nucleotides, the sequence is TGTGCCAGCAGCTTAGTCGGGACTAGCGGGTCCTCCTACGAGCAGTACTTC.